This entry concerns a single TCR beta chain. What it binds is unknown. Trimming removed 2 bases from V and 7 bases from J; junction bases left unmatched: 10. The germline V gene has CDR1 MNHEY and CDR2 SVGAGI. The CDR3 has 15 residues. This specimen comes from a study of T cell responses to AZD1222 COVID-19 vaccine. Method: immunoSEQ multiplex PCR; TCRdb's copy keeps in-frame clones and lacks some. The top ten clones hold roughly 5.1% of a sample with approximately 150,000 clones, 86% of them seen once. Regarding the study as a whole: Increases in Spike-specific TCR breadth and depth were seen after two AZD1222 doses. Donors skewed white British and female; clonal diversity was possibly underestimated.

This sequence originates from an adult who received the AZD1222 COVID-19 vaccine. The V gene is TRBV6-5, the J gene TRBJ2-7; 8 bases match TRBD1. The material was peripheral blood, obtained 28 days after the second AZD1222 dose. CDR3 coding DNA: TGTGCCAGCAGTTACGAGAGACAGGGGCTCTCGGAGCAGTACTTC. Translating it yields CASSYERQGLSEQYF.